The present TCR beta chain was sequenced within a study of vaccination and CD4 T cells after COVID-19. Findings and limits, study-wide: Spike mono-reactivity marked 304 of 307 vaccine-specific clones in convalescent patients.

Sequencing of cultured CD4+ T cell DNA used the Oncomine TCR Beta short-read assay. TCRdb itself ran the PCR reads through MiXCR, one entry per CDR3 protein. The sample has around 26,000 distinct CDR3 sequences; 41% are singletons. The ends were cut back, 4 bases at V and 5 bases at J, with 5 bases in the middle. The CDR3 spans 12 residues. Germline CDR1 and CDR2: SGHTA and FQGNSA. With regard to this clonotype: What it recognizes is unknown.

Noted time point: late sampling 161 to 241 days after vaccination in a few convalescent patients. Specified treatment: roughly 11-day PBMC culture with coronavirus spike peptide pools or control peptides (ViraFEST assay). The chain uses TRBV7-2 and TRBJ2-2; D unresolved. This TCR derives from a human donor who had recovered from COVID-19. The sample was CD4+ T cells from blood, cultured in vitro, taken about 7 months after SARS-CoV-2 vaccination. The CDR3 sequence is CASSSDTGELFF. DNA of the CDR3: TGTGCCAGCAGCTCCGATACCGGGGAGCTGTTTTTT.